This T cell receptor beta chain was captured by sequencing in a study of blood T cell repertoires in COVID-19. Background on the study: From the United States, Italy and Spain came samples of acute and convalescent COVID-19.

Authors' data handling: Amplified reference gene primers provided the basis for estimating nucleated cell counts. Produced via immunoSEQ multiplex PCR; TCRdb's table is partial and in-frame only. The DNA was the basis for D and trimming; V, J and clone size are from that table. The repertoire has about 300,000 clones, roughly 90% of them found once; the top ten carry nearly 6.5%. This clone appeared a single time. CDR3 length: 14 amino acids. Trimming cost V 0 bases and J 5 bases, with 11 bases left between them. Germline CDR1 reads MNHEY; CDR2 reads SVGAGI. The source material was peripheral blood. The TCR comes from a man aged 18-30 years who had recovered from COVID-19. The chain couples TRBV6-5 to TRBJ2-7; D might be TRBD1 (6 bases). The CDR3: CASSYSRAGDEQYF. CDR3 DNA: TGTGCCAGCAGTTACTCGCGGGCAGGGGACGAGCAGTACTTC.